Sequencing of this T cell receptor beta chain was carried out in a study of T cell responses to AZD1222 COVID-19 vaccine. Findings and limits, study-wide: Breadth and depth of Spike-specific TCRs rose after two AZD1222 doses. Among AZD1222 vaccinees, only six or seven were seropositive at baseline. Clonal diversity was possibly underestimated, and white British individuals and females predominated among donors.

This CDR3 spans 17 amino acids. The germline V gene has CDR1 MNHNS and CDR2 SASEGT. The ends lost 2 bases at V and 1 base at J; junction bases unmatched: 6. TCRdb's table, derived via immunoSEQ multiplex PCR, lists solely in-frame clones and lacks some. Among about 150,000 clones listed, about nine tenths were seen once. As regards this clone: Its antigen is unknown.

This chain links TRBV6-1 with TRBJ2-3, with TRBD2 identical over 10 bases. Sequenced material: peripheral blood, taken on day 0 of MenACWY control vaccination. This sequence originates from an adult in good health. The CDR3 sequence: CASSERRLAGGTDTQYF. The CDR3 DNA follows: TGTGCCAGCAGTGAAAGGCGTCTAGCGGGGGGCACAGATACGCAGTATTTT.